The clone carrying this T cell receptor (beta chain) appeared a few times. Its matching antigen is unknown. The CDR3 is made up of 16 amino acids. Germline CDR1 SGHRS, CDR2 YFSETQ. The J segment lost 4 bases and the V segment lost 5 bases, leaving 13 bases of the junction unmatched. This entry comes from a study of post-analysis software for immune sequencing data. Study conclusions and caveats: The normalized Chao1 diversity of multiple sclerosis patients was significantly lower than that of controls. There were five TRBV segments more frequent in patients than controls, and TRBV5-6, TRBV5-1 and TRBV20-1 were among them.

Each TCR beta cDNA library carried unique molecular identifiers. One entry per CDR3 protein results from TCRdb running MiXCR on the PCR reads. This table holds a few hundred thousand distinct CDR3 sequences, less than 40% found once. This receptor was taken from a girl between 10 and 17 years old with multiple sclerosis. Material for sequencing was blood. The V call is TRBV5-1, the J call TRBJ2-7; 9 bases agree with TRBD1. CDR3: CASRGTGNPDGYEQYF. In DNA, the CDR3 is TGCGCCAGCAGGGGGACAGGGAATCCGGATGGGTACGAGCAGTACTTC.